The source of this TCR beta chain is a study of T-cell memory formation after mild COVID-19 (dated by TCRdb to about 2021). Notes on the research overall: TCR sequence clusters from the two donors were found to be largely donor specific. In a couple of donors, T-cell clones that expanded and contracted after mild COVID-19 were tracked by sequencing TCRalpha and TCRbeta repertoires over time. The cohort was made up of two young adult volunteers, one female and one male, who were previously healthy.

In regard to this clonotype: Its antigen specificity is not known. Its ends do not fully match the called genes, so a read error is possible.

The CDR3 runs 16 amino acids, cysteine and phenylalanine included. Only the CDR3 DNA stays, 48 bases, in frame from base 1. Looking up the germline V gene (reference sequence) yields CDR1 SGHKS and CDR2 YYEKEE. The paper as a whole reports these results and caveats: From day 15 to 85, contracting clones showed balanced CD4/CD8 phenotypes, whereas a second wave of clones that expanded from day 15 to 37 leaned towards CD4+. Some responding clones were detected in pre-infection memory, which suggested that pre-existing cross-reactive memory T cells had joined the SARS-CoV-2 response. Contracting CD4+ clones turned up mainly in the CM and EM memory subsets, whereas EMRA was where CD8+ clones were enriched. Whether the second-wave clones peaking on day 37 were SARS-CoV-2 specific was not confirmed. The study included only a couple of mild cases, and larger cohorts that include severe cases with pre-infection samples were judged to be necessary.

Ficoll-Paque density gradient centrifugation was used to isolate PBMCs. The sequencer was an Illumina NovaSeq 6000. TCRalpha and TCRbeta cDNA libraries were constructed by 5'RACE with constant-segment primers, with sample barcodes and unique molecular identifiers being introduced. RNA was extracted from every sample with Trizol reagent. Libraries were amplified in two PCR steps, with a second sample barcode and Illumina TruSeq adapters added in the second step. Sequencing of libraries was performed on an Illumina NovaSeq with 2 x 150 bp paired-end reads. The authors' pipeline ran thus. With migec v1.2.7, reads were demultiplexed and then collapsed into UMI-guided consensus sequences. With mixcr v2.1.11, UMI consensuses were aligned to TRA and TRB V and J templates and assembled into clonotypes. Clonotypes were classified as expanded or contracted when called significant by both edgeR and NoisET, with noise models trained on biological replicates. edgeR calls used a false discovery rate-adjusted p below 0.01 and a log2 fold-change threshold of 1. As an exploratory analysis of dynamics, max-normalized trajectories of the 1000 most abundant clonotypes were examined by PCA with hierarchical clustering. The CD4 or CD8 phenotype of responding clones was assigned using the separately sequenced CD4+ and CD8+ repertoires. TCRdb reran the public reads through fastp at Q25 and MiXCR, keeping productive beta chains. Every entry covers one CDR3 protein and lists the most common genes and DNA from its rows. These V and J calls are TCRdb output, not the study's own analysis. Present in this sample are 380,000 or so distinct CDR3 sequences, around 15% of which were seen just once. The ten largest clones represent roughly 22% of the sample.

The clonotype originates from a man aged 18-30 years who had mild COVID-19 (a few samples of this study predate the infection). The sample titles of this study are shuffled in the database, so cell type and time point are left out; the donor was told from shared clones. Recombination joined TRBV5-5 with TRBJ2-1, with a tentative D gene TRBD1 over 6 matching bases. Sequencing was done on a sample of PBMCs or a T cell subset sorted from them (not recorded which). CDR3 reads: CASSLTTGGYYNKQFF. The nucleotide sequence reads as follows: TGTGCCAGCAGCCTAACGACAGGAGGTTATTACAATAAGCAGTTCTTC.